This T cell receptor (beta chain) originates from a study of post-analysis software for immune sequencing data. Unique molecular identifiers were present in the TCR beta cDNA libraries. TCRdb re-called the PCR reads with MiXCR, one entry per CDR3 protein. The sample lists roughly 150,000 distinct CDR3 sequences; 35% to 40% were seen once. V was pared by 0 bases and J by 4 bases, with 10 bases between. The germline gives CDR1 DFQATT, CDR2 SNEGSKA (reference sequence). The CDR3 extends over 13 amino acids. This clonotype was picked up many times. Sequences were derived from blood, sampled after autologous hematopoietic stem cell transplantation. The TCR was taken from a girl aged 10 to 17 with multiple sclerosis. V and J are TRBV20-1 and TRBJ2-7; D is possibly TRBD2 (6 bases). The CDR3 region is CSARDPGGYEQYF. CDR3 DNA sequence: TGCAGTGCTAGAGATCCCGGGGGATACGAGCAGTACTTC.